This passage covers 13 T cell receptor beta chains from one sample sequenced in a study of CD8+ T cells in alopecia areata. The treatment: oral pan-JAK inhibitor, 5-10 mg twice daily. cDNA reverse transcribed from extracted RNA served as the sequencing template. The protocol was immunoSEQ multiplex PCR, while the TCRdb copy is restricted to in-frame clones and leaves out a portion. The sample carries 200,000 to 250,000 clones, 40% to 55% recorded once. Sequenced material: CD4+ T cells sorted from blood, taken around week 36, from a patient treated with tofacitinib. The origin of the receptors is a human donor with alopecia areata.

This clone was seen a few times. The chain couples TRBV7-2 to TRBJ2-7; D gene unclear. V gave up 6 bases and J gave up 7 bases, with 13 bases separating them. The CDR3 runs 12 residues. Looked up from germline, CDR1 is SGHTA and CDR2 is FQGNSA. CDR3 amino acids: CASSIKSGEQYF. In DNA, the CDR3 is TGTGCCAGCAGTATTAAATCCGGGGAGCAGTACTTC.

This clone has more than one count but fewer than ten. The J gene is TRBJ2-1, the V gene TRBV30; D uncertain. The CDR3 runs 16 residues. Trimming pared 3 bases from V and 6 bases from J, leaving 21 bases between. The germline V gene encodes CDR1 GTSNPN and CDR2 SVGIG (reference sequence). The CDR3 spells CAWRAHRLRPSNEQFF. CDR3 in DNA: TGTGCCTGGAGAGCCCATAGGCTTCGACCATCCAATGAGCAGTTCTTC.

V usage is TRBV4-1 and J usage is TRBJ2-6; the D call may be TRBD1 or TRBD2 (5 bases each). Trimming took off 3 bases at V and 0 bases at J, with 9 bases between the two ends. This CDR3 contains 16 residues. The V gene's germline CDR1 is MGHRA and CDR2 YSYEKL. The CDR3 sequence: CASSQGDRSGANVLTF. The CDR3 nucleotides are TGCGCCAGCAGCCAGGGGGACCGCTCTGGGGCCAACGTCCTGACTTTC.

This clone was counted between two and nine times. The rearrangement uses TRBV7-9 and TRBJ2-7; 8 bases are a match to TRBD2. The CDR3 contains 14 residues. V dropped 7 bases and J dropped 1; count of bases not matched to a gene: 6. CDR1 and CDR2 (germline): SEHNR, FQNEAQ (reference sequence). The CDR3 nucleotides read TGTGCCAGCACCAGCGGGGGTGGGTCCTACGAGCAGTACTTC. This gives the protein CASTSGGGSYEQYF.

The chain combines TRBV18 with TRBJ1-2; D gene uncertain. The germline V gene has CDR1 KGHSH and CDR2 LQKENI. The V end was cut by 1 base, the J end by 8 bases, with 11 bases between. The length of the CDR3 is 13 residues. CDR3 nucleotide sequence: TGTGCCAGCTCACCACGGGAACGAGAAGGCTACACCTTC. Its protein product is CASSPREREGYTF.

The V and J genes are TRBV10-3 and TRBJ2-5, with TRBD2 identical over 8 bases. The junction had 4 bases not matched to a gene; V was cut back by 2 bases and J by 5 bases. Germline assignment: CDR1 ENHRY and CDR2 SYGVKD. This CDR3 spans 14 amino acids. CDR3 DNA sequence: TGTGCCATCAGTGAGCGGGAGGGCCTGGAGACCCAGTACTTC. Its translation is CAISEREGLETQYF.

This rearrangement joins TRBV7-8 to TRBJ2-3; D not certain. CDR1 SGHVS and CDR2 FQNEAQ come from the germline V gene. This CDR3 is built from 11 residues. V was trimmed by 4 bases and J by 3 bases, leaving 2 bases between them. CDR3 in DNA: TGTGCCAGCAGCTCGACAGATACGCAGTATTTT. Translation: CASSSTDTQYF.

The rearrangement uses TRBV9 and TRBJ2-6; D is undetermined. Per the germline V gene, CDR1 is SGDLS and CDR2 is YYNGEE. The CDR3 is 15 residues long. The V and J ends lost 3 bases and 4 bases respectively, with 11 bases between them. The CDR3 is CASSAAGPGANVLTF. As DNA, the CDR3 is TGTGCCAGCAGCGCGGCAGGTCCAGGGGCCAACGTCCTGACTTTC.

This chain links TRBV7-2 with TRBJ2-3; D not resolved. The V end lost 2 bases, the J end lost 0 bases, and 12 bases lay between the germline ends. The CDR3 has 16 amino acids. In germline, CDR1 is SGHTA, CDR2 FQGNSA. Here the CDR3 DNA reads TGTGCCAGCAGCTTAAGGATCGGGTCCAGCACAGATACGCAGTATTTT. Its protein is CASSLRIGSSTDTQYF.

The gene calls are TRBV7-9 and TRBJ2-1, with 9 bases fitting TRBD2. Trimming cost V 5 bases and J 6 bases; bases outside gene matches: 11. Germline CDR1 SEHNR, CDR2 FQNEAQ (reference sequence). The CDR3 totals 16 residues. The CDR3 region is CASSPYGAGGGNEQFF. As DNA, the CDR3 is TGTGCCAGCAGCCCTTATGGGGCGGGAGGGGGCAATGAGCAGTTCTTC.

As to this clone: Other DNA variants within this sample encode the same CDR3. V usage is TRBV20-1 and J usage is TRBJ2-1; D ambiguous. The CDR3 runs 10 residues. The ends were cut back, 5 bases at V and 9 bases at J, with 8 bases in the middle. Germline V CDR1 and CDR2: DFQATT, SNEGSKA (reference sequence). CDR3 nucleotide sequence: TGCAGTGCTGTACGGAGTGAGCAGTTCTTC. Protein product: CSAVRSEQFF.

This clone was counted between two and nine times. The V gene is TRBV7-2, the J gene TRBJ2-5; 11 bases agree with TRBD2. Unmatched junction bases numbered 2, after V lost 5 bases and J lost 3 bases. From germline, CDR1 is SGHTA and CDR2 FQGNSA. The CDR3 extends over 14 amino acids. CDR3 amino acids: CASSRGLAEETQYF. The CDR3 nucleotides read TGTGCCAGCAGCCGGGGACTAGCGGAAGAGACCCAGTACTTC.

This clone came up a few times. The chain is built from TRBV5-1 and TRBJ2-7; tentatively, D is TRBD1 (5 bases). The CDR3 consists of 16 residues. Trimming removed 0 bases at V and 3 bases at J, with 16 bases between. Germline V gene sequence: CDR1 SGHRS, CDR2 YFSETQ. The DNA of the CDR3 is TGCGCCAGCAGCTTGGGGGTGGCATTAGGGGACTACGAGCAGTACTTC. Translated: CASSLGVALGDYEQYF.